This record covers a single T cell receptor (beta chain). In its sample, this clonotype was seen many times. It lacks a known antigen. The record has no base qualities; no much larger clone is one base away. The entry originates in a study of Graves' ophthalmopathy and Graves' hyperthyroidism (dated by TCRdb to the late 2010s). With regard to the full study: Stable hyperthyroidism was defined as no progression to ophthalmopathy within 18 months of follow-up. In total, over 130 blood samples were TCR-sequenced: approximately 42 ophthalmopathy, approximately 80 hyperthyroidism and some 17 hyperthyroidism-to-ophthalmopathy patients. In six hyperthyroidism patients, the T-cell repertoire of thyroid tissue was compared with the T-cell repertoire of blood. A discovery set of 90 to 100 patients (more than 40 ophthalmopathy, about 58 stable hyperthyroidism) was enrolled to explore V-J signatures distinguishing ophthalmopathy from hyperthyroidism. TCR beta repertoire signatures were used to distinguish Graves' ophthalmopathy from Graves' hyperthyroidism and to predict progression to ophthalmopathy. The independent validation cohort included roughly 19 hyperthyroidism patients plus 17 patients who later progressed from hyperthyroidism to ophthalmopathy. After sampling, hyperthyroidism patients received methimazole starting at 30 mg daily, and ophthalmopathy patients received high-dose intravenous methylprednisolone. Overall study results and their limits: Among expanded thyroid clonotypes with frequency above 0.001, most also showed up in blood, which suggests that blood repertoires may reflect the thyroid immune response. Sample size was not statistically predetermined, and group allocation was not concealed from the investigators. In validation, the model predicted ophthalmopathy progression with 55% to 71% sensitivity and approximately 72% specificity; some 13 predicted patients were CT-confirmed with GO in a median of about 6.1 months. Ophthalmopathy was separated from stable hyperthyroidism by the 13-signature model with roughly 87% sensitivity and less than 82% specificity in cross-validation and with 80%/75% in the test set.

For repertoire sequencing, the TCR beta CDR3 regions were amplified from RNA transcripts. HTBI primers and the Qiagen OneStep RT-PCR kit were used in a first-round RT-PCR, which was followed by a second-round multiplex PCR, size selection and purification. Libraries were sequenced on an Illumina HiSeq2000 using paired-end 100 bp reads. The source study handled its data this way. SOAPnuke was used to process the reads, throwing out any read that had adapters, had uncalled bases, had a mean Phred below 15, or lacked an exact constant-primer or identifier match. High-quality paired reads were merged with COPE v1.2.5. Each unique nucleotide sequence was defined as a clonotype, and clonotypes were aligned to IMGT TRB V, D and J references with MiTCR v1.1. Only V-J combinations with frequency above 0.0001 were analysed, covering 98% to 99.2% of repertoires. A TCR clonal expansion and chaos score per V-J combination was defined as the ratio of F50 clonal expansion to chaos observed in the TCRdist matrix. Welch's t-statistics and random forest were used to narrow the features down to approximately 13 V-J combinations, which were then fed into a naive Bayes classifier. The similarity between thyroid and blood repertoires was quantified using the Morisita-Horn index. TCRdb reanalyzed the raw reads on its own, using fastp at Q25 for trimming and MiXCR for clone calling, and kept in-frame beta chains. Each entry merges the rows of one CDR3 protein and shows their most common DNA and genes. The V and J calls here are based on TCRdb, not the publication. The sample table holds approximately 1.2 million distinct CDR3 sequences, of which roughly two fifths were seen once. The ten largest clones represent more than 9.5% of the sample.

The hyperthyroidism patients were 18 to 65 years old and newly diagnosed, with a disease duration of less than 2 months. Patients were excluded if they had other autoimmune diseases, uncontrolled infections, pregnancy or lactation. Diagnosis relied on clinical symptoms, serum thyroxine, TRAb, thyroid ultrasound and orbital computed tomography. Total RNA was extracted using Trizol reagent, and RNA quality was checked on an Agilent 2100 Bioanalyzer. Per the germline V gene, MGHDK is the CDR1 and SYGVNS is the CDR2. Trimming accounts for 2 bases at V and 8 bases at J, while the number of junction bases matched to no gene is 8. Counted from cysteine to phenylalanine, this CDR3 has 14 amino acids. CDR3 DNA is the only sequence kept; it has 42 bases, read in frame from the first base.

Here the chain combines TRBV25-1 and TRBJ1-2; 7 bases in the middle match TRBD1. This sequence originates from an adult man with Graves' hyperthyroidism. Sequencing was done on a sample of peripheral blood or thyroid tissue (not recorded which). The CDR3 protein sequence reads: CASSELGQARGYTF. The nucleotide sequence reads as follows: TGTGCCAGCAGTGAACTTGGACAGGCTCGGGGCTACACCTTC.